This T cell receptor beta chain was observed in a study of cytomegalovirus exposure and HLA in healthy donors. Whole-study context: Of 398 genotyped donors, 65% to 85% clustered with self-reported Caucasian donors. Overall study findings and caveats: According to the study, some 160 TCR beta chains were cytomegalovirus-associated. Immune exposure was documented only through CMV serostatus.

CDR1 and CDR2 from the germline V gene are SNHLY and FYNNEI. The CDR3 length is 14 residues. The V and J ends lost 4 bases and 6 bases respectively, with 12 bases between them. Missing from this donor's record is the CMV serostatus. A remark on this clone: As yet, its antigen is unknown.

The PCR had 60 Vbeta and 13 Jbeta primers. TCRdb keeps only in-frame clones here, not all; method: immunoSEQ multiplex PCR. The sample has about 160,000 clones, around 79% seen once. Input material: PBMCs. This chain uses TRBV2 with TRBJ1-4; D gene ambiguous. This receptor was taken from a human donor in good health. The CDR3 reads CASSVDAVDEKLFF. CDR3 nucleotides: TGTGCCAGCAGTGTCGACGCGGTGGATGAAAAACTGTTTTTT.